The 3 T cell receptor beta chains given below trace back to one sample, sequenced in a study of blood T cell repertoires in COVID-19. TCRdb's copy holds only in-frame clones and misses some; the assay was immunoSEQ multiplex PCR. The sample consists of around 300,000 clones, just over 90% of them appearing once. The specimen sequenced was peripheral blood. Every receptor here comes from a woman under 40 with COVID-19, enrolled during active disease.

The chain combines TRBV3-1 (or the pseudogene TRBV3-2) with TRBJ1-1; D is perhaps TRBD1 (6 bases). Between the trimmed V and J ends, which lost 4 bases and 4 bases, there was a span of 16 bases. The CDR3 totals 15 residues. Germline-derived CDR1 and CDR2 are LGHDT and YNNKEL (reference sequence). CDR3 sequence (DNA): TGTGCCAGCAGCCCAGCGGACAGTTCTTTCACTGAAGCTTTCTTT. Translated: CASSPADSSFTEAFF.

This chain joins TRBV7-9 and TRBJ2-7; 10 bases are shared with TRBD2. This CDR3 comprises 14 residues. Germline V gene sequence: CDR1 SEHNR, CDR2 FQNEAQ (reference sequence). V lost 3 bases, J lost 5 bases, and 4 bases stayed unmatched. CDR3 DNA sequence: TGTGCCAGCAGCTTGGGACTAGCGAGCGACGAGCAGTACTTC. Encoded protein: CASSLGLASDEQYF.

This clone was observed a single time. The chain joins TRBV5-1 to TRBJ2-7; 7 positions match TRBD1. Germline-derived CDR1 and CDR2 are SGHRS and YFSETQ. CDR3 length: 15 residues. Losses at the gene ends were 3 bases for V and 5 bases for J; bases not matched to a gene: 11. The DNA of the CDR3 is TGCGCCAGCAGCTCCAGACAGGGAACTAGGGACGAGCAGTACTTC. It encodes CASSSRQGTRDEQYF.